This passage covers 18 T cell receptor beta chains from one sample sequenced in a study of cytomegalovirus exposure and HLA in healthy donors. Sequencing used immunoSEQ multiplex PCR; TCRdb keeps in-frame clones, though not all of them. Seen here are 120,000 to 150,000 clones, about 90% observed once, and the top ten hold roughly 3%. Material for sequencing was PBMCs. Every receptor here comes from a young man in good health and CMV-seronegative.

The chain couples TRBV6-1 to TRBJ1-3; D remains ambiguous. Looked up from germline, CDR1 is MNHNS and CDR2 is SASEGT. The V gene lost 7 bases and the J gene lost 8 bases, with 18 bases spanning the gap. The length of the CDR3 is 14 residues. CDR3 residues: CASTYPGRSDTIYF. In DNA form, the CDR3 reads TGTGCCAGCACCTACCCTGGTCGCAGCGACACCATATATTTT.

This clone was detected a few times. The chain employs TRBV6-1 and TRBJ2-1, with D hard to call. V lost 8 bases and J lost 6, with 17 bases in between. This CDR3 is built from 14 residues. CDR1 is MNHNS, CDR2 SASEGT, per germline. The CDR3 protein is CASSANTVANEQFF. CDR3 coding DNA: TGTGCCAGCTCCGCCAATACGGTTGCCAATGAGCAGTTCTTC.

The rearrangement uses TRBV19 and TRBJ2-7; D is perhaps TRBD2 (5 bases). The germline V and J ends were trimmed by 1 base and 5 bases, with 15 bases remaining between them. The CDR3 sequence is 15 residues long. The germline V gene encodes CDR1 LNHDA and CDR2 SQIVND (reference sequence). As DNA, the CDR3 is TGTGCCAGTAGTATAGGGTTCTTCTTGAGGGACGAGCAGTACTTC. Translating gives CASSIGFFLRDEQYF.

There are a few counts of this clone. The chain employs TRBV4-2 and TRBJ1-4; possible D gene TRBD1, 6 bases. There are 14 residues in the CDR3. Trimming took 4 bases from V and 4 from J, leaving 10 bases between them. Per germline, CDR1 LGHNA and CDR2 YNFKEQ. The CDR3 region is CASSPDRDNEKLFF. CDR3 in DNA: TGTGCCAGCAGCCCGGACAGAGATAATGAAAAACTGTTTTTT.

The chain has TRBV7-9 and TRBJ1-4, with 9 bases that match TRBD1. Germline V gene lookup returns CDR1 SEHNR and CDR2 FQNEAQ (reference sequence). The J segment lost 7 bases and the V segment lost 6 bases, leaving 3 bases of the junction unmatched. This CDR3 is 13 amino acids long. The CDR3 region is CASRRQGGEKLFF. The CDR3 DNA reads TGTGCCAGCAGGAGACAGGGGGGTGAAAAACTGTTTTTT.

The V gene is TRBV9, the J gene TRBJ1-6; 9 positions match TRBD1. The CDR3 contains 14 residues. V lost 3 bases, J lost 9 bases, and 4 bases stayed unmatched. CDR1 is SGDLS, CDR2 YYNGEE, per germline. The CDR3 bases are TGTGCCAGCAGCGGGGGACAGGGTGGTTCACCCCTCCACTTT. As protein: CASSGGQGGSPLHF.

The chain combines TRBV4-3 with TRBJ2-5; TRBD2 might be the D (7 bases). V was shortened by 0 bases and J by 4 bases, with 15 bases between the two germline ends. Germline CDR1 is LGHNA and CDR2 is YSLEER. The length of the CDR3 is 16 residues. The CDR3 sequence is CASSQDWEGVGETQYF. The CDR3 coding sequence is TGCGCCAGCAGCCAAGATTGGGAGGGGGTAGGAGAGACCCAGTACTTC.

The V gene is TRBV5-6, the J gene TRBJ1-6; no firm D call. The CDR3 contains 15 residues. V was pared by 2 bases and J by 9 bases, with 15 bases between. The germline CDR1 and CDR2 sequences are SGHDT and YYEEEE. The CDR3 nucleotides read TGTGCCAGCAGCTTCAATGGTATGAGCGGTTCACCCCTCCACTTT. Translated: CASSFNGMSGSPLHF.

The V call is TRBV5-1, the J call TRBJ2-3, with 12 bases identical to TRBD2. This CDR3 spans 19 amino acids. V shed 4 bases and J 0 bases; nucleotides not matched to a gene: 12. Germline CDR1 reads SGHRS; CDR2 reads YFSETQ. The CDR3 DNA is TGCGCCAGCAGCCTTTGGACTAGCGGGGTGTCCACTAGCACAGATACGCAGTATTTT. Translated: CASSLWTSGVSTSTDTQYF. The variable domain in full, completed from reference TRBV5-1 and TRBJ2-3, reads KAGVTQTPRYLIKTRGQQVTLSCSPISGHRSVSWYQQTPGQGLQFLFEYFSETQRNKGNFPGRFSGRQFSNSRSEMNVSTLELGDSALYLCASSLWTSGVSTSTDTQYFGPGTRLTVL.

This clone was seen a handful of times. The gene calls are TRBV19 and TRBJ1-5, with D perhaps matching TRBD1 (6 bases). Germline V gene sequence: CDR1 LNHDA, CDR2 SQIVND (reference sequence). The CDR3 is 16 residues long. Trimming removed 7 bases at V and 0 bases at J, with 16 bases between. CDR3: CASTFRTEYSNQPQHF. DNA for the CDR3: TGTGCCAGTACTTTTCGGACAGAATATAGCAATCAGCCCCAGCATTTT.

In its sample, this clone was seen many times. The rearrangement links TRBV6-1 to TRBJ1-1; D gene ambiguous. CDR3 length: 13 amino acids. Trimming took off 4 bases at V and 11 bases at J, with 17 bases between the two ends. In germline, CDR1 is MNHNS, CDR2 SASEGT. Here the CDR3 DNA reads TGTGCCAGCAGTGCACATGTGACGGGTGAGGCTTTCTTT. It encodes CASSAHVTGEAFF.

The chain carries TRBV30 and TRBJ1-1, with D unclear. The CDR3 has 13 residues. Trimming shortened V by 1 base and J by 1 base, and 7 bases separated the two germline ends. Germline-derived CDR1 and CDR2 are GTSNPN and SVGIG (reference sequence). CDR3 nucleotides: TGTGCCTGGAGTGGACAATGGAACACTGAAGCTTTCTTT. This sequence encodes CAWSGQWNTEAFF.

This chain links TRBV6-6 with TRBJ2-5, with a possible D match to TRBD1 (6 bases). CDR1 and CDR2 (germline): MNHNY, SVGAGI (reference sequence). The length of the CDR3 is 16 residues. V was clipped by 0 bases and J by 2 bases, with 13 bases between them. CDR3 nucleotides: TGTGCCAGCAGTTACTCGGCAGGGGCATTTCAAGAGACCCAGTACTTC. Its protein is CASSYSAGAFQETQYF.

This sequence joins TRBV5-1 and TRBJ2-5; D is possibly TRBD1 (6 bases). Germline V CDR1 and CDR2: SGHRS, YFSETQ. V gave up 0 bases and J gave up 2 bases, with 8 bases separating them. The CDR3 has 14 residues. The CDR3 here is CASSLAGQQETQYF. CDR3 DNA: TGCGCCAGCAGCTTGGCAGGACAGCAAGAGACCCAGTACTTC. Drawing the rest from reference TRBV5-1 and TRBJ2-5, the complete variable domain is KAGVTQTPRYLIKTRGQQVTLSCSPISGHRSVSWYQQTPGQGLQFLFEYFSETQRNKGNFPGRFSGRQFSNSRSEMNVSTLELGDSALYLCASSLAGQQETQYFGPGTRLLVL.

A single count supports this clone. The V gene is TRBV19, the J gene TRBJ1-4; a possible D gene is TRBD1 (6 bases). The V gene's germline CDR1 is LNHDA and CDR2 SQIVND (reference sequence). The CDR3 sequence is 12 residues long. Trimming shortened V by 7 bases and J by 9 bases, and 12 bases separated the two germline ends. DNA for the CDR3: TGTGCCAGTACGCAGCAGGGGAAAAAACTGTTTTTT. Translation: CASTQQGKKLFF.

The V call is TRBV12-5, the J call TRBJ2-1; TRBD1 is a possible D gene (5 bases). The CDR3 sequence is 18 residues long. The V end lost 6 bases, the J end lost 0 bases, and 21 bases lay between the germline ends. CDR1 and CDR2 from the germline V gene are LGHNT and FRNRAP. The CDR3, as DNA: TGTGCTAGTGGCCGAACCCAGGGAAACACCGCCTCCTACAATGAGCAGTTCTTC. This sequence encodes CASGRTQGNTASYNEQFF.

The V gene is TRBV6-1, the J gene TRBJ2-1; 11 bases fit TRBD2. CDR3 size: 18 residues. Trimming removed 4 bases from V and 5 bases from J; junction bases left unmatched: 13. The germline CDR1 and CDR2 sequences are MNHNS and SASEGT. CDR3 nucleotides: TGTGCCAGCAGTGGCCTAGCGGGAGGTCTTGGTTTTAACAATGAGCAGTTCTTC. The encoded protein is CASSGLAGGLGFNNEQFF.

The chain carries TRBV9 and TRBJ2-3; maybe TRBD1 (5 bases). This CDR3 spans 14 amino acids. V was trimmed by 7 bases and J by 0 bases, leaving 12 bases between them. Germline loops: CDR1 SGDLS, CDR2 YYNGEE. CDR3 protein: CASSRVASTDTQYF. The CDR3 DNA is TGTGCCAGCTCCAGGGTAGCAAGCACAGATACGCAGTATTTT. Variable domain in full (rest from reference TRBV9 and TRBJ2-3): DSGVTQTPKHLITATGQRVTLRCSPRSGDLSVYWYQQSLDQGLQFLIQYYNGEERAKGNILERFSAQQFPDLHSELNLSSLELGDSALYFCASSRVASTDTQYFGPGTRLTVL.